This T cell receptor beta chain was identified in a study of blood T cell repertoires in COVID-19. How the authors handled the data: The assay estimated nucleated cells by amplifying reference gene primers. Generated by immunoSEQ multiplex PCR, the TCRdb table keeps only in-frame clones and is missing some. The V and J calls and clone size come from that table; D and trimming were worked out from the DNA. The repertoire has 130,000 or so clones, roughly three quarters of them found once; the top ten carry more than 15%. The J segment lost 3 bases and the V segment lost 4 bases, leaving 2 bases of the junction unmatched. The CDR3 is 14 amino acids. The germline gives CDR1 LGHDT, CDR2 YNNKEL (reference sequence).

V gene TRBV3-1 (or the pseudogene TRBV3-2) combines with J gene TRBJ2-7; TRBD2 aligns across 11 bases. Sequencing was performed on peripheral blood. This TCR was sampled from a man older than 75 with acute or convalescent COVID-19. CDR3 nucleotide sequence: TGTGCCAGCAGCCCCGGGACTAGCGGCTACGAGCAGTACTTC. It specifies CASSPGTSGYEQYF.